Each of the 32 T cell receptor beta chains below was sequenced from the same sample in a study of metastatic and nonmetastatic thyroid tumors. Patients had received no treatment of any kind before thyroid surgery. TCRdb ran MiXCR on the PCR reads. The sample has tens of thousands of clones; 23% are singletons. Material for sequencing was blood. All receptors come from a male donor with papillary thyroid cancer or a benign thyroid nodule (not recorded which). Some clones in this sample may be carry-over from other donors' samples.

This clone was found a few times. This rearrangement joins TRBV15 to TRBJ2-7, with TRBD1 matching 7 bases. Germline CDR1 reads LNHNV; CDR2 reads YYDKDF (reference sequence). CDR3 length: 14 amino acids. V lost 0 bases to trimming and J lost 3 bases; unmatched junction nucleotides: 2. CDR3 sequence (DNA): TGTGCCACCAGCAGAGAGTCAGGGGGCTACGAGCAGTACTTC. Translated: CATSRESGGYEQYF. The whole variable domain, remainder taken from reference TRBV15 and TRBJ2-7, is DAMVIQNPRYQVTQFGKPVTLSCSQTLNHNVMYWYQQKSSQAPKLLFHYYDKDFNNEADTPDNFQSRRPNTSFCFLDIRSPGLGDTAMYLCATSRESGGYEQYFGPGTRLTVT.

The chain employs TRBV7-8 and TRBJ2-7; the match to TRBD2 covers 8 bases. Unmatched junction bases numbered 7, after V lost 4 bases and J lost 2 bases. Germline values: CDR1 SGHVS, CDR2 FQNEAQ. This CDR3 spans 15 amino acids. Here the CDR3 DNA reads TGTGCCAGCAGCTCGGGAGGGGGTAGGGCCTACGAGCAGTACTTC. This codes for CASSSGGGRAYEQYF.

Judged by abundance, this clone is medium-sized. The CDR3: CASSDRGRAYEQYF. In nucleotides, the CDR3 is TGCGCCAGCAGTGATCGGGGGAGGGCCTACGAGCAGTACTTC. The chain has TRBV10-2 and TRBJ2-7; 7 bases map to TRBD2. This CDR3 comprises 14 residues. J was trimmed by 2 bases and V by 3 bases; bases with no gene match: 4. Germline V lookup: CDR1 WSHSY, CDR2 SAAADI.

This clone was found many times. V is TRBV20-1 and J is TRBJ2-7; D gene ambiguous. CDR1 and CDR2 from the germline V gene are DFQATT and SNEGSKA (reference sequence). The CDR3 is 13 amino acids. V lost 2 bases and J 0 bases, leaving 8 bases between the germline ends. The CDR3 spells CSARYYDSYEQYF. CDR3 nucleotide sequence: TGCAGTGCTAGATATTACGACTCCTACGAGCAGTACTTC.

The J gene is TRBJ1-1, the V gene TRBV7-3; no clear D gene. There are 14 residues in the CDR3. The V end lost 5 bases, the J end lost 3 bases, and 13 bases lay between the germline ends. The germline gives CDR1 SGHTA, CDR2 FQGTGA. CDR3 nucleotide sequence: TGTGCCAGCAGCCGGACGGGCGGAGACACTGAAGCTTTCTTT. Its translation is CASSRTGGDTEAFF.

This clone has just a few counts. The CDR3 loop reads CASSRPGTGGVTGELFF. The CDR3 nucleotides are TGTGCCAGCAGTCGCCCAGGGACAGGGGGCGTGACCGGGGAGCTGTTTTTT. V is TRBV27 and J is TRBJ2-2, with 12 bases identical to TRBD1. V was clipped by 5 bases and J by 5 bases; unmatched bases: 9. This CDR3 spans 17 amino acids. CDR1 MNHEY and CDR2 SMNVEV come from the germline V gene (reference sequence).

This clone was picked up a small number of times. The J gene is TRBJ2-2, the V gene TRBV28; 9 bases align to TRBD1. From germline, CDR1 is MDHEN and CDR2 SYDVKM. The CDR3 totals 15 residues. The V and J ends lost 3 bases and 5 bases, in that order; junction bases with no gene match: 4. The CDR3 protein is CASSLGDRETGELFF. The CDR3 DNA is TGTGCCAGCAGTTTGGGGGACAGGGAAACCGGGGAGCTGTTTTTT. Using reference TRBV28 and TRBJ2-2 for the parts outside the CDR3, the full variable domain is DVKVTQSSRYLVKRTGEKVFLECVQDMDHENMFWYRQDPGLGLRLIYFSYDVKMKEKGDIPEGYSVSREKKERFSLILESASTNQTSMYLCASSLGDRETGELFFGEGSRLTVL.

This chain connects TRBV11-2 to TRBJ1-6; D unclear. The CDR3 consists of 14 residues. Trimming took off 3 bases at V and 7 bases at J, with 10 bases between the two ends. Germline V gene lookup returns CDR1 SGHAT and CDR2 FQNNGV. CDR3 residues: CASSFAPANSPLHF. The CDR3 bases are TGTGCCAGCAGCTTCGCACCGGCGAATTCACCCCTCCACTTT.

Only one count was recorded for this clone. The gene calls are TRBV19 and TRBJ2-2; 9 nucleotides align to TRBD2. Looked up from germline, CDR1 is LNHDA and CDR2 is SQIVND (reference sequence). Losses at the gene ends were 5 bases for V and 5 bases for J; bases not matched to a gene: 9. The CDR3 covers 16 residues. For the CDR3, the DNA is TGTGCCAGTAGTGTTGGCGGGGGGGTCAAGACCGGGGAGCTGTTTTTT. This translates into CASSVGGGVKTGELFF.

The sample holds many counts of this clone. V is TRBV19 and J is TRBJ1-5; 8 bases fit TRBD1. The junction had 15 bases not matched to a gene; V was cut back by 5 bases and J by 6 bases. This CDR3 spans 17 amino acids. The V gene's germline CDR1 is LNHDA and CDR2 SQIVND (reference sequence). CDR3 nucleotide sequence: TGTGCCAGTAGTGCCCAGACAGGGGTCGGGTTTTCTCAGCCCCAGCATTTT. Translation gives CASSAQTGVGFSQPQHF.

This clone was recorded many times. The rearrangement joins TRBV25-1 to TRBJ1-2; TRBD1 might be the D (6 bases). The CDR3 has 13 amino acids. V was shortened by 6 bases and J by 2 bases, with 10 bases between the two germline ends. The germline V gene encodes CDR1 MGHDK and CDR2 SYGVNS. The CDR3 DNA is TGTGCCAGCAGGGGCACAGGGAACTATGGCTACACCTTC. Translation gives CASRGTGNYGYTF.

This clone showed up just a few times. Since a much larger clone is just one base distant, this may be a read error. The V and J genes are TRBV10-2 and TRBJ2-3; D remains unclear. Germline loops: CDR1 WSHSY, CDR2 SAAADI. The CDR3 covers 11 residues. The CDR3 region has the DNA TGCGACAGCCAGAGCACAGATACGCAGTATTTT. The encoded protein is CDSQSTDTQYF.

The chain couples TRBV28 to TRBJ2-7, with TRBD2 matching over 13 bases. V lost 6 bases and J lost 4; bases outside the gene matches: 12. This CDR3 contains 17 residues. Per the germline V gene, CDR1 is MDHEN and CDR2 is SYDVKM. CDR3 DNA: TGTGCCAGCAGCTTGGGTGGACTAGCGGGAGAGGCGTACGAGCAGTACTTC. It codes for CASSLGGLAGEAYEQYF.

This clone came up a few times. The chain employs TRBV7-9 and TRBJ1-2, with no clear D. This CDR3 contains 14 residues. Germline CDR1 and CDR2: SEHNR and FQNEAQ (reference sequence). V was trimmed by 1 base and J by 4 bases, leaving 10 bases between them. The CDR3: CASSLEGKFYGYTF. The CDR3 bases are TGTGCCAGCAGCTTAGAAGGGAAGTTCTATGGCTACACCTTC.

The table lists this clone with many counts. Here the CDR3 reads CASSYLASGANVLTF. The CDR3 coding sequence is TGTGCCAGCAGTTATCTCGCCTCTGGGGCCAACGTCCTGACTTTC. The V gene is TRBV6-5, the J gene TRBJ2-6; no clear D gene. Germline V CDR1 and CDR2: MNHEY, SVGAGI. Trimming removed 3 bases at V and 0 bases at J, with 6 bases between. CDR3 length: 15 amino acids.

A remark on this clone: A single base separates this from a much larger clone, so it may be a read error. This rearrangement joins TRBV3-1 to TRBJ1-1; no reliable D call. The CDR3 length is 14 residues. Germline CDR1 LGHDT, CDR2 YNNKEL (reference sequence). CDR3 protein: CSSSLGRRNAEAFF. The DNA for the CDR3 is TGTTCCAGCAGCCTCGGACGACGCAACGCTGAAGCTTTCTTT.

The chain uses TRBV7-2 and TRBJ1-2, with 8 bases matching TRBD1. This CDR3 is built from 15 residues. Germline-derived CDR1 and CDR2 are SGHTA and FQGNSA. V dropped 5 bases and J dropped 0; count of bases not matched to a gene: 5. CDR3 loop: CASSHRQGTNYGYTF. DNA for the CDR3: TGTGCCAGCAGCCATAGACAGGGGACTAACTATGGCTACACCTTC.

This clone is medium-sized in the sample. V and J are TRBV20-1 and TRBJ2-7, with 9 bases identical to TRBD2. The length of the CDR3 is 16 residues. Germline V gene data show CDR1 as DFQATT and CDR2 as SNEGSKA (reference sequence). J gave up 6 bases and V 3 bases, and 15 bases lay outside the gene matches. CDR3: CSASPPGREGLGEQYF. The CDR3 bases are TGCAGTGCTAGCCCCCCCGGGCGGGAGGGTCTCGGCGAGCAGTACTTC.

This clone was found a few times. The rearrangement uses TRBV27 and TRBJ2-7, with a possible D match to TRBD2 (6 bases). With 8 bases removed from V and 9 bases from J, the gap between germline ends came to 11 bases. The CDR3 consists of 10 residues. Germline V gene lookup returns CDR1 MNHEY and CDR2 SMNVEV (reference sequence). CDR3 sequence: CASRGTAQYF. Here the CDR3 DNA reads TGTGCCAGCCGGGGGACGGCGCAGTACTTC.

Turning to this clone: The conserved phenylalanine or tryptophan is not found at the CDR3 terminus, so this likely reflects a read error. The V gene is TRBV30, the J gene TRBJ1-2, with no clear D. CDR1 is GTSNPN, CDR2 SVGIG, per germline (reference sequence). The ends were cut back, 3 bases at V and 6 bases at J, with 11 bases in the middle. CDR3 length: 12 amino acids. CDR3 bases: TGTGCCTGGAGGCCGGTGGCGGATGGCTACACCATC. Protein product: CAWRPVADGYTI.

This clone is termed medium-sized. The genes are TRBV6-1 and TRBJ2-1; 11 bases fit TRBD2. CDR1 and CDR2 from the germline V gene are MNHNS and SASEGT. The J segment lost 1 base and the V segment lost 6 bases, leaving 5 bases of the junction unmatched. The CDR3 runs 16 residues. The CDR3 region has the DNA TGTGCCAGCAGGCGTACTAGCGGGAGTTCCTACAATGAGCAGTTCTTC. Protein sequence: CASRRTSGSSYNEQFF.

This clone was counted many times. This rearrangement joins TRBV30 to TRBJ1-4; TRBD1 aligns across 7 bases. The germline V gene has CDR1 GTSNPN and CDR2 SVGIG (reference sequence). The CDR3 has 16 amino acids. J gave up 8 bases and V 0 bases, and 12 bases lay outside the gene matches. This CDR3 is CAWSVDLTGIEEKLFF. The CDR3 region has the DNA TGTGCCTGGAGTGTAGACCTGACAGGGATCGAGGAAAAACTGTTTTTT.

This clone was seen a few times. The CDR3 region is CASSLSGRGTDTQYF. DNA of the CDR3: TGTGCCAGCAGTCTAAGCGGGAGGGGCACAGATACGCAGTATTTT. The rearrangement links TRBV6-1 to TRBJ2-3; 10 bases are a match to TRBD2. The V gene end was trimmed by 5 bases and the J gene end by 1 base; junction bases not matched to a gene: 3. The CDR3 loop spans 15 amino acids. CDR1 and CDR2 (germline): MNHNS, SASEGT.

This clone was seen ten or more times. The sample holds other DNA sequences that translate to the same CDR3. The V call is TRBV27, the J call TRBJ2-7; TRBD1 matches 7 bases. Germline loops: CDR1 MNHEY, CDR2 SMNVEV (reference sequence). The CDR3 has 14 residues. The trim removed 5 bases at V and 5 bases at J, leaving 9 bases unmatched. The CDR3 region is CASSKTGFSHEQYF. CDR3 nucleotides: TGTGCCAGCAGTAAGACAGGGTTTTCCCACGAGCAGTACTTC.

This clone occurred a few times. Because the CDR3 is missing its conserved closing phenylalanine or tryptophan, this is likely a read error. The chain links TRBV6-1 to TRBJ2-6; tentative D call: TRBD2 (6 bases). This CDR3 is built from 14 residues. The germline gives CDR1 MNHNS, CDR2 SASEGT. As DNA, the CDR3 is TGTGCCAGCAGGCGGACGGTGGGGGGCAACGTCCTGACTTCC. It codes for CASRRTVGGNVLTS.

This clone was observed many times. The rearrangement joins TRBV7-2 to TRBJ2-7; D gene unclear. Per germline, CDR1 SGHTA and CDR2 FQGNSA. V was shortened by 3 bases and J by 7 bases, with 13 bases between the two germline ends. CDR3 length: 13 amino acids. CDR3 coding DNA: TGTGCCAGCAGCTTCACAGCTACCAGGGAGCAGTACTTC. As protein: CASSFTATREQYF.

Many counts were recorded for this clone. With a much larger clone just one base away, this may be a read error. J is TRBJ2-6 and V is TRBV28; a possible D gene is TRBD1 (6 bases). CDR1 is MDHEN, CDR2 SYDVKM, per germline. CDR3 size: 17 residues. In nucleotides, the CDR3 is TGTGCCAGCAGTTTTCTCCAGGGGCCCTCTGGGACCAACGTCCTGACTTTC. Amino acids: CASSFLQGPSGTNVLTF.

This clone was seen many times. The chain carries TRBV11-2 and TRBJ2-1; 10 positions agree with TRBD2. The CDR3 covers 14 residues. Trimming took 8 bases from V and 9 from J; bases not matched to a gene: 10. Germline CDR1 is SGHAT and CDR2 is FQNNGV. The CDR3 nucleotides are TGTGCCAGCGGGGCTAGCGGGAGCAAGAGTGAGCAGTTCTTC. Translating it yields CASGASGSKSEQFF.

A few counts support this clone. A much larger clone differs from this one at a single base, so this may be a read error. The rearrangement uses TRBV11-1 and TRBJ2-1, with D maybe TRBD1 (5 bases). In germline, CDR1 is SGHAT, CDR2 FQDESV (reference sequence). The CDR3 spans 15 residues. CDR3 bases: TGCGCCAGCAGCTTAAGAGGAGACTGGGGCGATGAGCAGTTCTTC. This translates into CASSLRGDWGDEQFF. Full variable domain (missing parts from reference TRBV11-1 and TRBJ2-1): EAEVAQSPRYKITEKSQAVAFWCDPISGHATLYWYRQILGQGPELLVQFQDESVVDDSQLPKDRFSAERLKGVDSTLKIQPAELGDSAMYLCASSLRGDWGDEQFFGPGTRLTVL.

This clone was seen many times. The chain employs TRBV28 and TRBJ2-7; D gene unclear. CDR1 and CDR2 (germline): MDHEN, SYDVKM. Trimming left V 4 bases short and J 4 bases short, with 14 bases between. There are 14 residues in the CDR3. In DNA form, the CDR3 reads TGTGCCAGCAGTTCCCCCCGTACAGATTACGAGCAGTACTTC. This encodes CASSSPRTDYEQYF.

This clone has only a few counts. Germline is not matched at one junction end, which may reflect a read error. The CDR3 sequence is CDSSRGQVNQPQHF. CDR3 DNA sequence: TGTGACAGCAGTCGCGGACAGGTCAATCAGCCCCAGCATTTT. The chain couples TRBV28 to TRBJ1-5; TRBD1 matches 7 bases. The germline V gene encodes CDR1 MDHEN and CDR2 SYDVKM. The CDR3 is made up of 14 amino acids.

Concerning this clone itself: A junction boundary mismatches the germline segment, possibly from a read error. The chain joins TRBV6-5 to TRBJ2-6, with no clear D. Germline-derived CDR1 and CDR2 are MNHEY and SVGAGI. There are 16 residues in the CDR3. CDR3 nucleotide sequence: TGTGCCAGCAGTGACTCCACCGGATCTGGGTCCAACGTCCTGACTTTC. Protein: CASSDSTGSGSNVLTF.